In its sample, the clone carrying this TCR beta chain was seen many times. Its target is not known. This entry comes from a study of T-cell reconstitution after alpha-beta-depleted transplantation in children. General study results and limits: Expanded graft clones numbering several hundred reportedly gave rise to alpha-beta T cells about two months after transplant.

Unique molecular identifiers featured in how the TCRbeta library was prepared. TCRdb passed the PCR reads through MiXCR, listing each CDR3 protein once. The data hold about 170,000 distinct CDR3 sequences, with roughly 10% observed a single time. The TCR was taken from a boy younger than 10 with acute myeloid leukemia, due to receive a stem cell transplant. This specimen was PBMCs, taken before TCRalphabeta/CD19-depleted stem cell transplant.

The CDR3 DNA is TGCGCCAGCAGCCAAGTTCCCGACACCGGGGAGCTGTTTTTT. Translation: CASSQVPDTGELFF. The J gene is TRBJ2-2, the V gene TRBV4-1; D is unclear. The CDR3 is made up of 14 amino acids. Germline lookup yields CDR1 MGHRA and CDR2 YSYEKL. Deletions cut 1 base from V and 3 bases from J, with 6 bases between.